This T cell receptor (beta chain) was observed in a study of a mutant IDH1 vaccine in newly diagnosed glioma. In its sample, this clone is medium-sized. The antigen remains unidentified. TCRdb keeps only in-frame clones here, not all; method: immunoSEQ multiplex PCR. This sample yields fewer than 55,000 clones, of which 65% are seen a single time; roughly 5% belongs to the top ten. The time point was: week 47, end of study. It was 300 ug of mutant IDH1 20-mer peptide that made up each vaccine dose, given with topical imiquimod. Trimming left V 7 bases short and J 3 bases short, with 19 bases between. Per germline, CDR1 LNHDA and CDR2 SQIVND (reference sequence). There are 16 residues in the CDR3.

The chain is built from TRBV19 and TRBJ2-1; no clear D. This clonotype was obtained from a man in his forties or fifties with glioma. Some clones in this sample may be carry-over from other donors' samples. Sequenced here: peripheral blood mononuclear cells (PBMCs), sampled from a glioma patient whose treatment included an IDH1 peptide vaccine. The CDR3 sequence: CASTLTVTLRYNEQFF. In DNA form, the CDR3 reads TGTGCCAGTACCCTGACGGTTACCCTACGCTACAATGAGCAGTTCTTC.